The 24 T cell receptor beta chains reported below all come from one sample, sequenced in a study of cytomegalovirus exposure and HLA in healthy donors. Amplification used 60 Vbeta primers and 13 Jbeta primers. Method: immunoSEQ multiplex PCR; TCRdb's copy keeps in-frame clones and lacks some. The repertoire holds 95,000 to 150,000 clones, with roughly three fifths as singletons. The sequenced material came from PBMCs. Receptors originate from a man aged 40-49 years in good health and CMV-seropositive.

The chain combines TRBV5-1 with TRBJ2-1, with 14 bases aligning to TRBD2. This CDR3 is 17 amino acids long. The V gene end was trimmed by 2 bases and the J gene end by 6 bases; junction bases not matched to a gene: 7. Germline CDR1 is SGHRS and CDR2 is YFSETQ. As DNA, the CDR3 is TGCGCCAGCAGCTTTGGACTAGCGGGAGGACTTGGCAATGAGCAGTTCTTC. Encoded protein: CASSFGLAGGLGNEQFF.

CDR3 in amino acids: CASSLRGVTNEAFF. CDR3 nucleotides: TGTGCCAGCAGCTTACGGGGGGTCACAAATGAAGCTTTCTTT. This chain uses TRBV7-6 with TRBJ1-1, with D perhaps TRBD1 (5 bases). Deletions cut 2 bases from V and 7 bases from J, with 14 bases between. The CDR3 has 14 residues. Germline-derived CDR1 and CDR2 are SGHVS and FNYEAQ. Full variable domain (rest looked up from reference TRBV7-6 and TRBJ1-1): GAGVSQSPRYKVTKRGQDVALRCDPISGHVSLYWYRQALGQGPEFLTYFNYEAQQDKSGLPNDRFSAERPEGSISTLTIQRTEQRDSAMYRCASSLRGVTNEAFFGQGTRLTVV.

The chain carries TRBV19 and TRBJ2-7, with TRBD1 as a possible D gene (6 bases). Germline V gene sequence: CDR1 LNHDA, CDR2 SQIVND (reference sequence). V lost 1 base and J 4 bases, leaving 11 bases between the germline ends. The CDR3 runs 14 residues. The CDR3 sequence is CASSIAGQIYEQYF. CDR3 nucleotide sequence: TGTGCCAGTAGTATAGCTGGACAGATATACGAGCAGTACTTC. The full variable domain, in which reference TRBV19 and TRBJ2-7 provide the parts outside the CDR3, is DGGITQSPKYLFRKEGQNVTLSCEQNLNHDAMYWYRQDPGQGLRLIYYSQIVNDFQKGDIAEGYSVSREKKESFPLTVTSAQKNPTAFYLCASSIAGQIYEQYFGPGTRLTVT.

The genes are TRBV2 and TRBJ1-2; TRBD1 agrees at 10 bases. With 1 base clipped from V and 7 bases from J, the junction kept 6 bases outside the gene matches. This CDR3 is 15 amino acids long. Germline CDR1 and CDR2: SNHLY and FYNNEI. As DNA, the CDR3 is TGTGCCAGCAGTGAAGAGACAGGGGGCTGGGGTGGCTACACCTTC. Translating it yields CASSEETGGWGGYTF.

The chain has TRBV28 and TRBJ2-7; TRBD2 matches 12 bases. The trim removed 4 bases at V and 0 bases at J, leaving 4 bases unmatched. CDR1 and CDR2 (germline): MDHEN, SYDVKM. The CDR3 runs to 16 residues. CDR3 bases: TGTGCCAGCAGTTCAAAGACTAGCGGGAGCTCCTACGAGCAGTACTTC. Amino acid sequence: CASSSKTSGSSYEQYF.

The J gene is TRBJ2-3, the V gene TRBV5-1; 8 bases map to TRBD2. Germline CDR1 is SGHRS and CDR2 is YFSETQ. The CDR3 length is 19 residues. J lost 0 bases, V lost 0 bases, and 12 bases had no gene match. The CDR3 nucleotides read TGCGCCAGCAGCTTGGCCACGCGTTCTAGCGGGTCTAGCACAGATACGCAGTATTTT. As protein: CASSLATRSSGSSTDTQYF.

This clone has more than one count but fewer than ten. The rearrangement joins TRBV7-6 to TRBJ2-3; D remains unclear. This CDR3 is 13 amino acids long. Trimming cost V 0 bases and J 4 bases, with 5 bases left between them. CDR1 and CDR2 from the germline V gene are SGHVS and FNYEAQ. CDR3 sequence (DNA): TGTGCCAGCAGCTTAGCGGAGTCAGATACGCAGTATTTT. Translated, it gives CASSLAESDTQYF.

The gene calls are TRBV6-5 and TRBJ2-4, with D maybe TRBD2 (5 bases). This CDR3 is 14 amino acids long. Trimming took 6 bases from V and 1 from J, leaving 10 bases between them. CDR1 and CDR2 from the germline V gene are MNHEY and SVGAGI. The chain's CDR3 is CASRRERAKNIQYF. CDR3 sequence (DNA): TGTGCCAGCAGGAGGGAGAGGGCCAAAAACATTCAGTACTTC.

The genes are TRBV27 and TRBJ1-1; 10 nucleotides align to TRBD1. V lost 6 bases and J lost 6; bases outside the gene matches: 10. Germline CDR1 reads MNHEY; CDR2 reads SMNVEV (reference sequence). CDR3 size: 15 residues. CDR3 region: CASSDPGTGAPEAFF. In DNA, the CDR3 is TGTGCCAGCAGCGATCCCGGGACAGGGGCGCCTGAAGCTTTCTTT.

CDR3 loop: CASRQPSGTPYEQYF. DNA for the CDR3: TGTGCCAGCAGACAGCCTAGCGGGACCCCCTACGAGCAGTACTTC. The chain uses TRBV7-2 and TRBJ2-7, with TRBD2 identical over 9 bases. The V gene end was trimmed by 6 bases and the J gene end by 2 bases; junction bases not matched to a gene: 8. Germline values: CDR1 SGHTA, CDR2 FQGNSA. CDR3 length: 15 amino acids.

The sample holds a few counts of this clone. This sequence joins TRBV5-6 and TRBJ2-3; 11 bases align to TRBD2. The V gene end was trimmed by 1 base and the J gene end by 2 bases; junction bases not matched to a gene: 3. This CDR3 has 16 amino acids. Germline V gene data show CDR1 as SGHDT and CDR2 as YYEEEE. In DNA, the CDR3 is TGTGCCAGCAGCTTGAAACTAGCGGGGGCCACAGATACGCAGTATTTT. Its protein product is CASSLKLAGATDTQYF. The entire variable domain, with the rest obtained from reference TRBV5-6 and TRBJ2-3, is as follows: DAGVTQSPTHLIKTRGQQVTLRCSPKSGHDTVSWYQQALGQGPQFIFQYYEEEERQRGNFPDRFSGHQFPNYSSELNVNALLLGDSALYLCASSLKLAGATDTQYFGPGTRLTVL.

The chain links TRBV5-1 to TRBJ2-7, with 12 bases identical to TRBD2. Trimming took 4 bases from V and 4 from J; bases not matched to a gene: 12. The CDR3 is 17 amino acids. Germline V lookup: CDR1 SGHRS, CDR2 YFSETQ. CDR3 sequence: CASSLKTTSGSRYEQYF. For the CDR3, the DNA is TGCGCCAGCAGCCTAAAGACGACTAGCGGGAGTAGGTACGAGCAGTACTTC.

This clone occurred a few times. J is TRBJ2-3 and V is TRBV7-2; 9 bases align to TRBD2. Germline V lookup: CDR1 SGHTA, CDR2 FQGNSA. The CDR3 loop spans 17 amino acids. J was trimmed by 2 bases and V by 2 bases; bases with no gene match: 8. The DNA for the CDR3 is TGTGCCAGCAGCTTATTGGGCGGGGGGGGGAACACAGATACGCAGTATTTT. This encodes CASSLLGGGGNTDTQYF. Looking up the rest from reference TRBV7-2 and TRBJ2-3 gives the full variable domain: GAGVSQSPSNKVTEKGKDVELRCDPISGHTALYWYRQSLGQGLEFLIYFQGNSAPDKSGLPSDRFSAERTGGSVSTLTIQRTQQEDSAVYLCASSLLGGGGNTDTQYFGPGTRLTVL.

Here the CDR3 reads CASSLGSGPALDTQYF. CDR3 nucleotides: TGTGCCAGCAGTTTGGGTAGCGGGCCTGCCCTAGATACGCAGTATTTT. The chain recombines TRBV28 with TRBJ2-3; 7 bases map to TRBD2. The V segment lost 3 bases and the J segment 5 bases; nucleotides outside the gene matches: 11. This CDR3 is built from 16 residues. Germline V gives CDR1 MDHEN, CDR2 SYDVKM.

This chain joins TRBV5-1 and TRBJ1-1; 11 bases align to TRBD1. V lost 4 bases to trimming and J lost 5 bases; unmatched junction nucleotides: 4. The CDR3 sequence is 14 residues long. Germline CDR1 is SGHRS and CDR2 is YFSETQ. The CDR3 DNA follows: TGCGCCAGCAGCGGACAGGGGGCGGGGACTGAAGCTTTCTTT. Its protein is CASSGQGAGTEAFF.

Turning to this clone: Its ends do not fully match the called genes, so a read error is possible. This chain links TRBV28 with TRBJ1-5; D gene ambiguous. CDR3 length: 11 amino acids. The germline V gene has CDR1 MDHEN and CDR2 SYDVKM. The CDR3 sequence is CASSFRQAQHF. CDR3 in DNA: TGTGCCAGCAGTTTTCGTCAGGCCCAGCATTTT.

This clone was picked up a small number of times. The V gene is TRBV18, the J gene TRBJ2-3, with a possible D match to TRBD1 (6 bases). The germline V and J ends were trimmed by 3 bases and 2 bases, with 12 bases remaining between them. Germline V gives CDR1 KGHSH, CDR2 LQKENI. This CDR3 spans 15 amino acids. The CDR3 DNA reads as TGTGCCAGCTCACCGAGACAGGAATCCACAGATACGCAGTATTTT. Amino acid sequence: CASSPRQESTDTQYF.

The CDR3 protein is CASSLGISGSTDTQYF. The CDR3 DNA sequence: TGCGCCAGCAGCTTGGGTATTAGCGGGAGCACAGATACGCAGTATTTT. This sequence joins TRBV5-1 and TRBJ2-3, with 7 bases that match TRBD2. V lost 0 bases to trimming and J lost 0 bases; unmatched junction nucleotides: 4. Germline V gene sequence: CDR1 SGHRS, CDR2 YFSETQ. The CDR3 runs 16 residues.

This chain joins TRBV18 and TRBJ2-7; 7 bases fit TRBD1. The junction had 9 bases not matched to a gene; V was cut back by 5 bases and J by 2 bases. The CDR3 runs 15 residues. Germline-derived CDR1 and CDR2 are KGHSH and LQKENI. The CDR3 bases are TGTGCCAGCTCAGGCACAGGGGCACCAACCTACGAGCAGTACTTC. The encoded protein is CASSGTGAPTYEQYF.

This clone was picked up a small number of times. The V call is TRBV29-1, the J call TRBJ2-2; weak D call: TRBD1 (6 bases). The V end lost 7 bases, the J end lost 0 bases, and 9 bases lay between the germline ends. Germline CDR1 reads SQVTM; CDR2 reads ANQGSEA. CDR3 length equals 13 residues. For the CDR3, the DNA is TGCAGCGCCGGGACACCGAACACCGGGGAGCTGTTTTTT. It specifies CSAGTPNTGELFF.

The chain employs TRBV6-6 and TRBJ2-7, with 9 bases identical to TRBD1. Trimming cost V 4 bases and J 1 base; bases outside gene matches: 2. There are 14 residues in the CDR3. CDR1 MNHNY and CDR2 SVGAGI come from the germline V gene (reference sequence). CDR3 DNA: TGTGCCAGCAGTTCAGGACAGGGGTCCTACGAGCAGTACTTC. It codes for CASSSGQGSYEQYF.

This clone turned up a few times. The chain is built from TRBV4-1 and TRBJ2-7; D possibly corresponds to TRBD1 (5 bases). The germline V gene has CDR1 MGHRA and CDR2 YSYEKL. Trimming cost V 5 bases and J 6 bases, with 11 bases left between them. The CDR3 is 12 amino acids. The CDR3 DNA sequence: TGCGCCAGCAGCGACCAGGGTTCCGAGCAGTACTTC. Protein product: CASSDQGSEQYF.

This clone appeared once. This chain uses TRBV15 with TRBJ1-1, with D unresolved. V shed 3 bases and J shed 1 base, with 9 bases lying between them. The CDR3 consists of 14 residues. Germline CDR1 reads LNHNV; CDR2 reads YYDKDF (reference sequence). CDR3 bases: TGTGCCACCAGCAGGACTTACCCGAACACTGAAGCTTTCTTT. Its protein product is CATSRTYPNTEAFF. Using reference TRBV15 and TRBJ1-1 for the parts outside the CDR3, the full variable domain is DAMVIQNPRYQVTQFGKPVTLSCSQTLNHNVMYWYQQKSSQAPKLLFHYYDKDFNNEADTPDNFQSRRPNTSFCFLDIRSPGLGDTAMYLCATSRTYPNTEAFFGQGTRLTVV.

The genes are TRBV2 and TRBJ2-1; 9 nucleotides agree with TRBD1. The CDR3 contains 16 residues. Trimming took 4 bases from V and 1 from J; bases not matched to a gene: 5. Germline CDR1 is SNHLY and CDR2 is FYNNEI. For the CDR3, the DNA is TGTGCCAGCAGTGGGGACAGGGTGAGGTCCTACAATGAGCAGTTCTTC. As protein: CASSGDRVRSYNEQFF.